These T cell receptor beta chains were read from a single sample in a study of OX40 agonist ivuxolimab in advanced cancers. Data came from immunoSEQ multiplex PCR; TCRdb stores just in-frame clones and leaves some out. The table includes fewer than 90,000 clones, approximately 86% detected once. The material was CD4+ or CD8+ T cells sorted from blood, obtained in a trial of the OX40 agonist ivuxolimab. The receptors derive from an adult with an advanced solid tumor such as melanoma, head and neck, liver or kidney cancer. The conserved cysteine and the conserved F or W are not part of the CDR3 here. The size of a clone is reported for some rows only, either as once, few or many, or as a class for expanded clones.

V gene	J gene	clone size	CDR3 protein
TRBV6-5	TRBJ2-7	few	ASSFLDGSSYEQY
TRBV4-1	TRBJ2-7	NA	ASSPLGRGTYEQY
TRBV5-1	TRBJ1-6	NA	ASSLGPSSYNSPLH
TRBV5-1	TRBJ1-2	NA	ASSLRGQVDGYT
TRBV9	TRBJ2-7	NA	ASSAGLADGRKEQY
TRBV2	TRBJ1-2	NA	ASPESAPRYGYT
TRBV11-2	TRBJ2-4	NA	ASSPQRTLAKNIQY
TRBV7-3	TRBJ2-7	NA	ASSFTRQGAYEQY
TRBV10-3	TRBJ2-1	NA	AISRSGRESNEQF
TRBV7-2	TRBJ1-1	NA	ASSLARNTEAF
TRBV19	TRBJ1-2	NA	ASSLSQLGYT
TRBV6-6	TRBJ1-1	NA	ASRTQTEAF
TRBV5-1	TRBJ2-3	NA	ASSPWTSGVSDTQY
TRBV7-2	TRBJ2-2	once	ASNPGLYTGELF
TRBV5-1	TRBJ2-5	NA	ASSLAVAGGQETQY
TRBV11-2	TRBJ1-1	NA	ASSLTGYTEAF
TRBV7-3	TRBJ2-2	NA	ASSKGANTGELF
TRBV6-5	TRBJ1-5	NA	ASESRINQPQH
TRBV11-2	TRBJ1-1	NA	ASSLGRQGARF
TRBV7-4	TRBJ2-1	NA	ASSFRRCKFSDEQF
TRBV5-1	TRBJ2-1	NA	ASSSGNYYNEQF
TRBV19	TRBJ2-1	once	ATLWAGSVYNEQF
TRBV7-2	TRBJ1-2	NA	ASSGRDRGRSGYT
TRBV5-5	TRBJ1-3	few	ASSPGPLDTIY
TRBV18	TRBJ2-7	NA	ASSRTGGSLYEQY